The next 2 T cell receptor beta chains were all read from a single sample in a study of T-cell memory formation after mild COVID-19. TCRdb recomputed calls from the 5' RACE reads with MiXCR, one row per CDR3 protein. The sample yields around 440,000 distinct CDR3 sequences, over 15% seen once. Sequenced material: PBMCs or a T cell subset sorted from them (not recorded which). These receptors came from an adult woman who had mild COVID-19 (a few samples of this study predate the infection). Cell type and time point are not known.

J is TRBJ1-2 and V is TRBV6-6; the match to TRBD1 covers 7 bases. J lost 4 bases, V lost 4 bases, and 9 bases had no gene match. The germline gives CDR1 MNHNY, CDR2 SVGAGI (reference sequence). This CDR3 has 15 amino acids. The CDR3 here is CASSSGQASGYGYTF. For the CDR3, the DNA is TGTGCCAGCAGTTCCGGACAGGCTAGTGGCTATGGCTACACCTTC.

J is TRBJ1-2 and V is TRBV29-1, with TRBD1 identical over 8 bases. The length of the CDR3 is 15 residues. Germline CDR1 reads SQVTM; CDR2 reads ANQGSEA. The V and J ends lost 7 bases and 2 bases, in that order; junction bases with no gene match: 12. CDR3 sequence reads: CSAERAGGWNYGYTF. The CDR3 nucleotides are TGCAGCGCCGAAAGGGCAGGGGGCTGGAACTATGGCTACACCTTC.